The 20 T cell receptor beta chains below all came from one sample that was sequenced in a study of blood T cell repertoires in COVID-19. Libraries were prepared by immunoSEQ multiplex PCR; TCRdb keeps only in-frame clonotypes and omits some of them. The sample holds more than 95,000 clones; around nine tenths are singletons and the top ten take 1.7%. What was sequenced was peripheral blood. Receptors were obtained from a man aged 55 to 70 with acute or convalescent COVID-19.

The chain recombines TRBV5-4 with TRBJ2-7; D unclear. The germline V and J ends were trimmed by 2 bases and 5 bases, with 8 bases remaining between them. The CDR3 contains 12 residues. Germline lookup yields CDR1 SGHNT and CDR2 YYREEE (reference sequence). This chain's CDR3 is CASSFVGNEQYF. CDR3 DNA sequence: TGTGCCAGCAGCTTTGTCGGTAACGAGCAGTACTTC. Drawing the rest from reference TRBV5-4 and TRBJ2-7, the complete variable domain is ETGVTQSPTHLIKTRGQQVTLRCSSQSGHNTVSWYQQALGQGPQFIFQYYREEENGRGNFPPRFSGLQFPNYSSELNVNALELDDSALYLCASSFVGNEQYFGPGTRLTVT.

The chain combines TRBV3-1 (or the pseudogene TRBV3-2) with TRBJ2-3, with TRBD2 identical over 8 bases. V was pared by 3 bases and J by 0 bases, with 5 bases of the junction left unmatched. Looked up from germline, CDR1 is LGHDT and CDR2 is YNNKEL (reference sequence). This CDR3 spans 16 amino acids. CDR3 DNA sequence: TGTGCCAGCAGCCACGAGCGGGGGAGTAGCACAGATACGCAGTATTTT. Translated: CASSHERGSSTDTQYF.

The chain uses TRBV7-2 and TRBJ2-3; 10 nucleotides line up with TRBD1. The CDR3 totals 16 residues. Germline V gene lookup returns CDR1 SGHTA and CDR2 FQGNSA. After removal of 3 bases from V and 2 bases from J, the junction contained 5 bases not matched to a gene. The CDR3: CASSFRDRGTTDTQYF. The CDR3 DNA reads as TGTGCCAGCAGCTTCCGGGACAGGGGAACCACAGATACGCAGTATTTT.

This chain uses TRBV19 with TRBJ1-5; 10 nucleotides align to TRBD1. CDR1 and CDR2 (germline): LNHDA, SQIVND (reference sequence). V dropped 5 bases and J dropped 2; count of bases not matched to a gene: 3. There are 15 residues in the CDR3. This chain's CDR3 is CASSGGTGGNQPQHF. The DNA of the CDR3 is TGTGCCAGTAGTGGGGGGACAGGGGGCAATCAGCCCCAGCATTTT. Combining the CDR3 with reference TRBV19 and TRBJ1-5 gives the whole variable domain DGGITQSPKYLFRKEGQNVTLSCEQNLNHDAMYWYRQDPGQGLRLIYYSQIVNDFQKGDIAEGYSVSREKKESFPLTVTSAQKNPTAFYLCASSGGTGGNQPQHFGDGTRLSIL.

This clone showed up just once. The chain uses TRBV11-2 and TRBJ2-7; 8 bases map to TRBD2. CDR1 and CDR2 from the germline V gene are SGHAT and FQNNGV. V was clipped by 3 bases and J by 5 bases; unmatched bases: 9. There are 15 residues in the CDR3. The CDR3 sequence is CASSFQGRRGDEQYF. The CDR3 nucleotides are TGTGCCAGCAGCTTCCAGGGTAGGCGGGGGGACGAGCAGTACTTC.

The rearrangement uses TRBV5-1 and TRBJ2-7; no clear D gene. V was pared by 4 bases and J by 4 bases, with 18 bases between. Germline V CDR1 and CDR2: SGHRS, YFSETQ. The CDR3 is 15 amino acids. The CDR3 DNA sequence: TGCGCCAGCAGCCCTACGCTGACGAGGAATTACGAGCAGTACTTC. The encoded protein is CASSPTLTRNYEQYF.

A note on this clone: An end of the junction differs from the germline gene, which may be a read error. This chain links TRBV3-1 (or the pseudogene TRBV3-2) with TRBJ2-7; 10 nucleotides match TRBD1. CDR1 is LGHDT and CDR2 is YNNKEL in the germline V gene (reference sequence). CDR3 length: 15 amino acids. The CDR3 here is CASSPPGTGDSRVVF. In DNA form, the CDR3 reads TGTGCCAGCAGCCCTCCGGGGACAGGGGATTCGCGGGTTGTGTTC.

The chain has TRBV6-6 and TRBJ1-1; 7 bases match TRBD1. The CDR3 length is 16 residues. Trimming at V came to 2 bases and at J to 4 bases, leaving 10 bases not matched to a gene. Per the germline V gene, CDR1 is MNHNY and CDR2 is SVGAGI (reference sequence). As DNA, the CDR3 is TGTGCCAGCAGTTACCCTGGGACAGCGGGTCTCACTGAAGCTTTCTTT. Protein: CASSYPGTAGLTEAFF.

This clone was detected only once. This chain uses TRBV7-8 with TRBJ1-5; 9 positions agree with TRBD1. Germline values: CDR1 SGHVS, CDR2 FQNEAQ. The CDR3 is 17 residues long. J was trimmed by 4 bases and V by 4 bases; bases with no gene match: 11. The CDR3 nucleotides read TGTGCCAGCAGCTCTCGAGGGGGACAGGGTCGGAATCAGCCCCAGCATTTT. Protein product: CASSSRGGQGRNQPQHF.

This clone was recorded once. In DNA, the CDR3 is TGTGCCAGCAGTTCCGGGACAGGTTTCTATGGCTACACCTTC. Amino acids: CASSSGTGFYGYTF. The V call is TRBV28, the J call TRBJ1-2; 8 bases are shared with TRBD1. Germline V gene lookup returns CDR1 MDHEN and CDR2 SYDVKM. The CDR3 is made up of 14 amino acids. Trimming took 4 bases from V and 4 from J; bases not matched to a gene: 5.

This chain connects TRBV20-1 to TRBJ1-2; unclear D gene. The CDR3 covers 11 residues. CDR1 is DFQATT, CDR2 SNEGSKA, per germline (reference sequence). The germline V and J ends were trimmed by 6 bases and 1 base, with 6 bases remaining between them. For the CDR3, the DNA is TGCAGTGCCCCCAATAACTATGGCTACACCTTC. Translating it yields CSAPNNYGYTF.

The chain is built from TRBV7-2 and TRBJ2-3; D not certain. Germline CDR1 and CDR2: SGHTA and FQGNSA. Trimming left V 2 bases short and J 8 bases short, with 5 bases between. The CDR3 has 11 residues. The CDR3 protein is CASSLSGTQYF. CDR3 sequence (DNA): TGTGCCAGCAGCTTATCCGGTACGCAGTATTTT.

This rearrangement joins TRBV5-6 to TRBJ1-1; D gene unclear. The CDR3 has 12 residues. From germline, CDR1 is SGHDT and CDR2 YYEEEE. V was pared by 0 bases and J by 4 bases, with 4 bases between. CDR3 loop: CASSLDRTEAFF. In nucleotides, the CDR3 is TGTGCCAGCAGCTTGGATCGCACTGAAGCTTTCTTT.

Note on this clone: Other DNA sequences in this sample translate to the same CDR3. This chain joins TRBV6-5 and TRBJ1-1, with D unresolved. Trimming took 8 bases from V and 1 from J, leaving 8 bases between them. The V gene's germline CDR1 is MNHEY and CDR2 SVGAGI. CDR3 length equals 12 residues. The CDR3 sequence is CASRTGNTEAFF. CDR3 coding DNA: TGTGCCAGCCGAACCGGGAACACTGAAGCTTTCTTT.

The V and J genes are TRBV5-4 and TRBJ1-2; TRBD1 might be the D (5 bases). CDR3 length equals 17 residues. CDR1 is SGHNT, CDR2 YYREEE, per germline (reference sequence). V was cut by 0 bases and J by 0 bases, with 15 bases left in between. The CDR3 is CASSLAGRAPTNYGYTF. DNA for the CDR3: TGTGCCAGCAGCTTGGCCGGCAGGGCTCCTACTAACTATGGCTACACCTTC.

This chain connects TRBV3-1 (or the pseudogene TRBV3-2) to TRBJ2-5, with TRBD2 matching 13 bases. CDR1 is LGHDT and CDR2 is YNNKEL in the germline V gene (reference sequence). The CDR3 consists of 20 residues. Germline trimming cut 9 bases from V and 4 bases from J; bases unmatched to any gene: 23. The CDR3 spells CASHTLLRRLAGGRIETQYF. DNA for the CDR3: TGTGCCAGTCATACACTCCTAAGGCGACTAGCGGGGGGCCGTATAGAGACCCAGTACTTC.

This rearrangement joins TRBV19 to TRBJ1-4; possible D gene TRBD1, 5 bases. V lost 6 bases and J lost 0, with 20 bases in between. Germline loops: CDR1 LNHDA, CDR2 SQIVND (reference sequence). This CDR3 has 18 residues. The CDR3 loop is CASSPGLTIVATNEKLFF. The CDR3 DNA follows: TGTGCCAGTAGCCCGGGACTGACGATCGTTGCAACTAATGAAAAACTGTTTTTT.

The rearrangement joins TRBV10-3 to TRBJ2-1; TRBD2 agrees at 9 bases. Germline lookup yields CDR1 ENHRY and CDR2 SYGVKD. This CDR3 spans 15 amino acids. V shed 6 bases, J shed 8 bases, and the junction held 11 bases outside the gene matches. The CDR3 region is CAISAWGGGADEQFF. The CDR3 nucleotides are TGTGCCATCAGCGCTTGGGGCGGGGGGGCCGATGAGCAGTTCTTC.

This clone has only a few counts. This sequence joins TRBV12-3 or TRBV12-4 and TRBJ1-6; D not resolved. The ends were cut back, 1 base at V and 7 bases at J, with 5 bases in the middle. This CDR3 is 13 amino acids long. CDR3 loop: CASSLDRNSPLHF. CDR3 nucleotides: TGTGCCAGCAGTTTAGACCGGAATTCACCCCTCCACTTT.

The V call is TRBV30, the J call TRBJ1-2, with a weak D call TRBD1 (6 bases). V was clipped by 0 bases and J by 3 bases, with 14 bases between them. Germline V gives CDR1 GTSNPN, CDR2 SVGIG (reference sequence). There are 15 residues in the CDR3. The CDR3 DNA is TGTGCCTGGAGTGTACGAAACAGGGTGGACTATGGCTACACCTTC. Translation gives CAWSVRNRVDYGYTF.